This T cell receptor (beta chain) was recovered during a study of T cells after yellow fever vaccination. The CDR3 has 13 amino acids. CDR1 and CDR2 (germline): SNHLY, FYNNEI. V lost 6 bases to trimming and J lost 7 bases, with 12 bases between them. TCRdb itself ran the 5' RACE reads through MiXCR, one entry per CDR3 protein. The table records 300,000 or so distinct CDR3 sequences, 8.7% of them present only once. The sequences come from CD4+ T cells sorted from PBMCs, collected 5 days after the yellow fever booster vaccination. This chain joins TRBV2 and TRBJ2-2; TRBD2 is a possible D gene (6 bases). This clonotype originated in a man aged 18 to 35 who received the YFV17D yellow fever vaccine. The CDR3 loop reads CASREFGGGELFF. The CDR3 nucleotides read TGTGCCAGCAGGGAATTCGGGGGCGGGGAGCTGTTTTTT.